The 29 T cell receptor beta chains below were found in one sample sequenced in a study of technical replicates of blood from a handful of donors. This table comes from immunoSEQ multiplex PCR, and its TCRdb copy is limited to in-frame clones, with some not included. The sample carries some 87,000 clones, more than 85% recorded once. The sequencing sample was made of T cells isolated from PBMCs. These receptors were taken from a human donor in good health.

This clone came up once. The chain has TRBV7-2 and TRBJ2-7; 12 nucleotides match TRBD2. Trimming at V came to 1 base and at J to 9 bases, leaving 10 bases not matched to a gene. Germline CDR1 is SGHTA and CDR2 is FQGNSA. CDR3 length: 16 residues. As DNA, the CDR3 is TGTGCCAGCAGCTTAGGAGGGTGGGCTAGCGGGAGGGCGCAGTACTTC. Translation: CASSLGGWASGRAQYF. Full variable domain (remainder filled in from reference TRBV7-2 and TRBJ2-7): GAGVSQSPSNKVTEKGKDVELRCDPISGHTALYWYRQSLGQGLEFLIYFQGNSAPDKSGLPSDRFSAERTGGSVSTLTIQRTQQEDSAVYLCASSLGGWASGRAQYFGPGTRLTVT.

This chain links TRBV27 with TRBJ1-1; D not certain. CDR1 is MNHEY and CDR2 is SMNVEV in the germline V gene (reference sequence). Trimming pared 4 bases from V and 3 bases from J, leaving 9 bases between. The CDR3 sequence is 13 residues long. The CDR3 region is CASSSYQDTEAFF. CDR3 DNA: TGTGCCAGCAGTTCTTATCAGGACACTGAAGCTTTCTTT.

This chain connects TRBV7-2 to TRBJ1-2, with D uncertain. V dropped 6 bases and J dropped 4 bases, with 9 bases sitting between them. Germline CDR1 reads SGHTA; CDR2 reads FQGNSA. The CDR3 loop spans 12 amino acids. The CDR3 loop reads CASSLISYGYTF. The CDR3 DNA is TGTGCCAGCAGTCTAATTTCCTATGGCTACACCTTC.

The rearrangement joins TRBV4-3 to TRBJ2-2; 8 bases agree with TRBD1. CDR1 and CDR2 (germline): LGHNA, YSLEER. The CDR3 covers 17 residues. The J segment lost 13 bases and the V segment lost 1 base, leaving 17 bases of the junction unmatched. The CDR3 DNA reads TGCGCCAGCAGCCAAGCAGGGGGCGGGCTTCCGATCGAGGGGCTGTTTTTT. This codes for CASSQAGGGLPIEGLFF.

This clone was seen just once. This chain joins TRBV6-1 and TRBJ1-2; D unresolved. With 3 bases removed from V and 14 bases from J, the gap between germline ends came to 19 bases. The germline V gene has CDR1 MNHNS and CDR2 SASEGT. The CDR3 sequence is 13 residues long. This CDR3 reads CASSEPQQPMETF. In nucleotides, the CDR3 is TGTGCCAGCAGTGAGCCCCAGCAACCGATGGAGACCTTC.

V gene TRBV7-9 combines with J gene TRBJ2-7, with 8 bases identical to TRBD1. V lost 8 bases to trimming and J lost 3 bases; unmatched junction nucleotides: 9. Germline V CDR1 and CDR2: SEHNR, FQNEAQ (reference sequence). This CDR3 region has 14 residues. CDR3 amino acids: CASLKVDRDYEQYF. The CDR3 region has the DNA TGTGCCAGCCTTAAGGTGGACAGGGACTACGAGCAGTACTTC.

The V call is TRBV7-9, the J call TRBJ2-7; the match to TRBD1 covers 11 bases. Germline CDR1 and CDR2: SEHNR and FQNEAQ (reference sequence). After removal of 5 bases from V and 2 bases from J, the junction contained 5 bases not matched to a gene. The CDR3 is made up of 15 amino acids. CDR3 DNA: TGTGCCAGCAGCGTTCCGGGACAGGGGGCCTACGAGCAGTACTTC. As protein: CASSVPGQGAYEQYF.

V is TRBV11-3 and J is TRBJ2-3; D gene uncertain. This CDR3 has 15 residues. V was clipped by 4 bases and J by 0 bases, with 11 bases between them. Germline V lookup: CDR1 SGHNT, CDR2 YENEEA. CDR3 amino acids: CASSSPFESTDTQYF. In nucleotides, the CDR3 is TGTGCCAGCAGCTCCCCATTTGAGAGCACAGATACGCAGTATTTT.

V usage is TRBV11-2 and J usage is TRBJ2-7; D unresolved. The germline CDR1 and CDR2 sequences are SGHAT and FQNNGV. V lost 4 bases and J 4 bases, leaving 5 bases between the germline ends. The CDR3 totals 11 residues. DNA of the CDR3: TGTGCCAGCAGCTCCTTGTACGAGCAGTACTTC. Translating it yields CASSSLYEQYF.

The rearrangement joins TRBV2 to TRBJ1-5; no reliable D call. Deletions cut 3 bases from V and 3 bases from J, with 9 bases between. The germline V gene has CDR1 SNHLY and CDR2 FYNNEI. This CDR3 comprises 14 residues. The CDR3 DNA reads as TGTGCCAGCAGTGACAGGAACCTCAATCAGCCCCAGCATTTT. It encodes CASSDRNLNQPQHF. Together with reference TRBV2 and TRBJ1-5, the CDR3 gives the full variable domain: EPEVTQTPSHQVTQMGQEVILRCVPISNHLYFYWYRQILGQKVEFLVSFYNNEISEKSEIFDDQFSVERPDGSNFTLKIRSTKLEDSAMYFCASSDRNLNQPQHFGDGTRLSIL.

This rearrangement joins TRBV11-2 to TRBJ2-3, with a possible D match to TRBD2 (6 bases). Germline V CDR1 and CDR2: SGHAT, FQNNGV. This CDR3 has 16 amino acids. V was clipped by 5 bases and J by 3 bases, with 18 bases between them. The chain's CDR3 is CASSPMGGKGTDTQYF. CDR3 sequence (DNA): TGTGCCAGCAGCCCCATGGGCGGGAAGGGTACAGATACGCAGTATTTT. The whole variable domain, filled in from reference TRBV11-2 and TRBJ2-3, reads EAGVAQSPRYKIIEKRQSVAFWCNPISGHATLYWYQQILGQGPKLLIQFQNNGVVDDSQLPKDRFSAERLKGVDSTLKIQPAKLEDSAVYLCASSPMGGKGTDTQYFGPGTRLTVL.

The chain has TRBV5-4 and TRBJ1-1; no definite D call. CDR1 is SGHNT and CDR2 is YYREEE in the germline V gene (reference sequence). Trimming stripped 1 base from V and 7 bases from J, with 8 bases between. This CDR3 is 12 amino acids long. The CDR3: CASSLNGVEAFF. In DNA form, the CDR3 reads TGTGCCAGCAGCTTGAACGGGGTTGAAGCTTTCTTT. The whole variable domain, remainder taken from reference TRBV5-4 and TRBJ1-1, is ETGVTQSPTHLIKTRGQQVTLRCSSQSGHNTVSWYQQALGQGPQFIFQYYREEENGRGNFPPRFSGLQFPNYSSELNVNALELDDSALYLCASSLNGVEAFFGQGTRLTVV.

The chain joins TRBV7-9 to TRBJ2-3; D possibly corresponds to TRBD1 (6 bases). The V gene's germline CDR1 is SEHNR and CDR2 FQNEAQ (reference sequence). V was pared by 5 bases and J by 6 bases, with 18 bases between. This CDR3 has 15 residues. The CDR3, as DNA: TGTGCCAGCAGCCAGCAAATCTCAGGGGCGGATACGCAGTATTTT. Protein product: CASSQQISGADTQYF.

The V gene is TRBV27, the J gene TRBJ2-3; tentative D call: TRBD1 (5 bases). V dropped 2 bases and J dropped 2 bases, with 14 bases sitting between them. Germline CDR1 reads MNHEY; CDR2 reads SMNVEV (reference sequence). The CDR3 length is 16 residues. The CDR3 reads CASSLQAAGYTDTQYF. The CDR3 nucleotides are TGTGCCAGCAGTTTACAGGCGGCAGGGTACACAGATACGCAGTATTTT.

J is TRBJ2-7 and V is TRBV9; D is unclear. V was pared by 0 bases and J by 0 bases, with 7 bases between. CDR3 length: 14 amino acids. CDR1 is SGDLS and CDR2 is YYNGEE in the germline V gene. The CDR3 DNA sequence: TGTGCCAGCAGCGTAGAGTACAGCTCCTACGAGCAGTACTTC. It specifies CASSVEYSSYEQYF.

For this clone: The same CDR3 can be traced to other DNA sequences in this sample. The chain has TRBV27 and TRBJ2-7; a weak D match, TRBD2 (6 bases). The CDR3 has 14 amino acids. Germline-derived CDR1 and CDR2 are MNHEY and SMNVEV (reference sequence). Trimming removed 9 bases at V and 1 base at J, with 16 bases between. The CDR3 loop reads CASSPRRESYEQYF. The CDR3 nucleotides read TGTGCCAGTAGTCCCAGGAGGGAATCCTACGAGCAGTACTTC.

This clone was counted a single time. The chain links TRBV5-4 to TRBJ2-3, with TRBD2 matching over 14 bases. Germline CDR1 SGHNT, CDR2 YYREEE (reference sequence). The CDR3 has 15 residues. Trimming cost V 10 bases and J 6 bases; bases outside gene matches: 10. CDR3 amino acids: CAGRTSGRPVDTQYF. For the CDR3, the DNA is TGTGCCGGGAGGACTAGCGGGAGGCCCGTGGATACGCAGTATTTT.

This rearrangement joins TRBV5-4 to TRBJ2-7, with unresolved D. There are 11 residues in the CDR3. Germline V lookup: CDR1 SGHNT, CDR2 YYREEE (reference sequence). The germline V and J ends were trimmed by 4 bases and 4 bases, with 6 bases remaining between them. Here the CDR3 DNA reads TGTGCCAGCAGCCACGGGTACGAGCAGTACTTC. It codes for CASSHGYEQYF. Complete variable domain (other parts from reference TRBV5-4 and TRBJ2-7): ETGVTQSPTHLIKTRGQQVTLRCSSQSGHNTVSWYQQALGQGPQFIFQYYREEENGRGNFPPRFSGLQFPNYSSELNVNALELDDSALYLCASSHGYEQYFGPGTRLTVT.

DNA of the CDR3: TGTGCCAGCAGCTTAGCGCTCAGGGGCCGACAGCCCCAGCATTTT. Encoded protein: CASSLALRGRQPQHF. The chain couples TRBV11-2 to TRBJ1-5; TRBD1 is a possible D gene (6 bases). V shed 1 base and J shed 7 bases, with 14 bases lying between them. Germline CDR1 is SGHAT and CDR2 is FQNNGV. This CDR3 has 15 residues.

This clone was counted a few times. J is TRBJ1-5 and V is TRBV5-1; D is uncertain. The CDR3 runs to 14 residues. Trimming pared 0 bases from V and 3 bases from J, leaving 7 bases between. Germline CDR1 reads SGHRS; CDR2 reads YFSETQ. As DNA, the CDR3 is TGCGCCAGCAGCTTGGACGGGTACAATCAGCCCCAGCATTTT. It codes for CASSLDGYNQPQHF.

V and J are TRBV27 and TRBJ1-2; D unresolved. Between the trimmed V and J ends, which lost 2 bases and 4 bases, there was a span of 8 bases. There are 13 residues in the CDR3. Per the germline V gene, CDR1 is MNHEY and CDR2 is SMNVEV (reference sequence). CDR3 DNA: TGTGCCAGCAGTTTAGCAGGAACCTATGGCTACACCTTC. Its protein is CASSLAGTYGYTF.

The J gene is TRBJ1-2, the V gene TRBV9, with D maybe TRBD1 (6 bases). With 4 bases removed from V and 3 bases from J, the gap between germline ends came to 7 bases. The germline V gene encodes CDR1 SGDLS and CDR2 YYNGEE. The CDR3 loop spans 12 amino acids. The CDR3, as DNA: TGTGCCAGCAGCCCAGGGGACTATGGCTACACCTTC. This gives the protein CASSPGDYGYTF. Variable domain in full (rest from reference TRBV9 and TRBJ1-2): DSGVTQTPKHLITATGQRVTLRCSPRSGDLSVYWYQQSLDQGLQFLIQYYNGEERAKGNILERFSAQQFPDLHSELNLSSLELGDSALYFCASSPGDYGYTFGSGTRLTVV.

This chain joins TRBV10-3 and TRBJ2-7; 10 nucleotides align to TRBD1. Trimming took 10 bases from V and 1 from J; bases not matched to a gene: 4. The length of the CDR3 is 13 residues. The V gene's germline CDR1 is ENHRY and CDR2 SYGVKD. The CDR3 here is CATTGQGSYEQYF. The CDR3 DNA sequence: TGTGCCACCACGGGACAGGGGTCCTACGAGCAGTACTTC.

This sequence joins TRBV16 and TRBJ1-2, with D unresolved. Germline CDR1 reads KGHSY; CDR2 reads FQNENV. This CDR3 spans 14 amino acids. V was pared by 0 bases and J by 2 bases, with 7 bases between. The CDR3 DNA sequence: TGTGCCAGCAGCCAATCTTCCTCCAACTATGGCTACACCTTC. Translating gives CASSQSSSNYGYTF.

The chain's CDR3 is CASSPRTSGTLNEQFF. CDR3 bases: TGTGCCAGCAGCCCTAGGACTAGCGGGACCCTCAATGAGCAGTTCTTC. The chain couples TRBV7-3 to TRBJ2-1, with 12 nucleotides matching TRBD2. The V segment lost 5 bases and the J segment 6 bases; nucleotides outside the gene matches: 8. Germline CDR1 SGHTA, CDR2 FQGTGA. The CDR3 is 16 residues long. Full variable domain (missing parts from reference TRBV7-3 and TRBJ2-1): GAGVSQTPSNKVTEKGKYVELRCDPISGHTALYWYRQSLGQGPEFLIYFQGTGAADDSGLPNDRFFAVRPEGSVSTLKIQRTERGDSAVYLCASSPRTSGTLNEQFFGPGTRLTVL.

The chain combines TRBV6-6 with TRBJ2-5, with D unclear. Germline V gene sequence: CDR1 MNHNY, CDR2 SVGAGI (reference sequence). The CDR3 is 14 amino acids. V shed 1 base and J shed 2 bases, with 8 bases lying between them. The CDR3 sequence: CASSYLARQETQYF. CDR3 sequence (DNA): TGTGCCAGCAGTTACTTGGCCCGACAAGAGACCCAGTACTTC.

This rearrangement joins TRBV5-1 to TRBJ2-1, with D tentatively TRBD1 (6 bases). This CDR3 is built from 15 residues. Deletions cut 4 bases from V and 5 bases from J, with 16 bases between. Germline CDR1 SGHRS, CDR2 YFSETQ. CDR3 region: CASSRVIGGNNEQFF. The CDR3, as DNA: TGCGCCAGCAGCAGAGTAATAGGGGGAAACAATGAGCAGTTCTTC.

Written as DNA, the CDR3 is TGCGCCAGCAGCCAAGCAGGGACTAGCAATGAGCAGTTCTTC. Amino acid sequence: CASSQAGTSNEQFF. The chain couples TRBV4-3 to TRBJ2-1, with 8 bases aligning to TRBD2. The CDR3 runs 14 residues. The germline V gene encodes CDR1 LGHNA and CDR2 YSLEER. With 1 base clipped from V and 6 bases from J, the junction kept 2 bases outside the gene matches.

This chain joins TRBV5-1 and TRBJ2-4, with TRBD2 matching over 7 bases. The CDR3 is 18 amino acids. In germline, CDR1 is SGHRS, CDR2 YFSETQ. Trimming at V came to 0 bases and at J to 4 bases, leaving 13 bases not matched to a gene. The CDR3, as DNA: TGCGCCAGCAGCTTGGGAGTAGCGGGTGGGAAGGTTAAAAACATTCAGTACTTC. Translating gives CASSLGVAGGKVKNIQYF.